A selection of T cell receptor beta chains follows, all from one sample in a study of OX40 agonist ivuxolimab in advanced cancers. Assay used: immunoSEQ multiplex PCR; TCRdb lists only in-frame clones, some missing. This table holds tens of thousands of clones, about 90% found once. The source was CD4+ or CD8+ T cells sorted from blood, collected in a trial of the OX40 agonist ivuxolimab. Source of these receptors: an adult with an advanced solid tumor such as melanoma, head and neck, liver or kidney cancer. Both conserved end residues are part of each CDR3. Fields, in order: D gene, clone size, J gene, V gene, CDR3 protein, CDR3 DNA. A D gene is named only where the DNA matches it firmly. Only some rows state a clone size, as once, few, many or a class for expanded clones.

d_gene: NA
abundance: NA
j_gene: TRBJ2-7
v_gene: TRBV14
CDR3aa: CASSQGGQGNRRSGGYEQYF
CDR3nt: TGTGCCAGCAGCCAAGGGGGACAGGGAAATAGGAGAAGCGGGGGCTACGAGCAGTACTTC

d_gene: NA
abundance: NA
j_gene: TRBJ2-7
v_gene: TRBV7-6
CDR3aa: CASSLESAYEQYF
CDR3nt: TGTGCCAGCAGCTTAGAAAGCGCGTACGAGCAGTACTTC

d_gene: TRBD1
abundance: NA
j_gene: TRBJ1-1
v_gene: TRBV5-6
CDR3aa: CASSPSGQSLAEAFF
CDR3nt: TGTGCCAGCAGCCCGTCGGGACAGAGTTTGGCTGAAGCTTTCTTT

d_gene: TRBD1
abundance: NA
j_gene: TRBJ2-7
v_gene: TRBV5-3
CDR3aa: CARSYSTGGVVRDEQYF
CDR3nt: TGTGCCAGAAGCTATTCGACAGGGGGCGTTGTGAGGGACGAGCAGTACTTC

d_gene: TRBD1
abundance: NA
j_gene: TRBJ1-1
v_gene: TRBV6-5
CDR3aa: CASSYTGTGAWTEAFF
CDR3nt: TGTGCCAGCAGTTACACAGGGACAGGAGCTTGGACTGAAGCTTTCTTT

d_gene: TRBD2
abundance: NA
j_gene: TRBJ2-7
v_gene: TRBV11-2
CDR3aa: CASSLAAGGAISAYEQYF
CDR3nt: TGTGCCAGCAGCTTAGCGGCGGGGGGCGCAATAAGCGCCTACGAGCAGTACTTC

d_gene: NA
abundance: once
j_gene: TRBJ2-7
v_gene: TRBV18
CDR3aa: CASSPGQGKDEQYF
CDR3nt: TGTGCCAGCTCACCAGGGCAGGGTAAAGACGAGCAGTACTTC

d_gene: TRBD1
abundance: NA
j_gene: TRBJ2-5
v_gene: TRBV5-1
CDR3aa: CASSTFLTGTAETQYF
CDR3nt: TGCGCCAGCAGCACTTTTTTGACAGGGACCGCAGAGACCCAGTACTTC

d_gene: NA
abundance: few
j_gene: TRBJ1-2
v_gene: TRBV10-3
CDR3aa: CAISDLMDGYTF
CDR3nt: TGTGCCATCAGTGATTTGATGGATGGCTACACCTTC

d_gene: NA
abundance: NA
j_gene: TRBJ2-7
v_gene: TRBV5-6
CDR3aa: CASSSPGLPHEQYF
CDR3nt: TGTGCCAGCAGCAGTCCGGGATTACCCCACGAGCAGTACTTC

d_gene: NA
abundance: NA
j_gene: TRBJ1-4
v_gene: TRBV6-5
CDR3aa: CASSLTGTWREKLFF
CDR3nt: TGTGCCAGCAGTTTAACTGGGACCTGGCGGGAAAAACTGTTTTTT

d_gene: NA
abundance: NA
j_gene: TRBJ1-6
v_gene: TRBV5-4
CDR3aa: CASSTQPNPNSPLHF
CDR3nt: TGTGCCAGCAGCACCCAACCCAACCCCAATTCACCCCTCCACTTT

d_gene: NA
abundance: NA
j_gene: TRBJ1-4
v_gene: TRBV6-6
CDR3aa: CASSETVVNEKLFF
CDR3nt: TGTGCCAGCAGTGAGACGGTTGTTAATGAAAAACTGTTTTTT

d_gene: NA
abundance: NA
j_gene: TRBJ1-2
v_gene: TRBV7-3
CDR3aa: CASSQQGDRGGYTF
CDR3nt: TGTGCCAGCAGCCAACAGGGTGACCGGGGTGGCTACACCTTC

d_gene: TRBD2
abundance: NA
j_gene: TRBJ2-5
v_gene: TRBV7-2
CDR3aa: CASTPPGLAGQETQYF
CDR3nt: TGTGCCAGCACCCCCCCCGGACTAGCGGGGCAAGAGACCCAGTACTTC

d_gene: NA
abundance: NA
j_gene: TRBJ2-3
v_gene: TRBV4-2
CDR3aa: CASSQERGSPSHTQYF
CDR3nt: TGTGCCAGCAGCCAAGAACGTGGGAGCCCTTCGCATACGCAGTATTTT

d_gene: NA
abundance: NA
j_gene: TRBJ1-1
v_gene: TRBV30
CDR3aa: CAWSRRGDTEAFF
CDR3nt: TGTGCCTGGTCCCGGCGCGGGGACACTGAAGCTTTCTTT

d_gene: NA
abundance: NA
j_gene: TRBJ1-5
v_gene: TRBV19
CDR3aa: CASSIRDSNQPQHF
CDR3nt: TGTGCCAGTAGTATTCGGGACAGCAATCAGCCCCAGCATTTT

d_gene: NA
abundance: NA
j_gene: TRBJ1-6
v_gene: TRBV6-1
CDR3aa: CASSEEDGSSYNSPLHF
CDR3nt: TGTGCCAGCAGTGAAGAGGACGGCAGCTCCTATAATTCACCCCTCCACTTT

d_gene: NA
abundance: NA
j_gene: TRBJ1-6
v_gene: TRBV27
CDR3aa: CASRNMRLYYNSPLHF
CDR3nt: TGTGCCAGCAGGAATATGCGGCTGTACTATAATTCACCCCTCCACTTT

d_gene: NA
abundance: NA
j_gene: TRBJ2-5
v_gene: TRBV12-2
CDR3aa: CASRLATLAGGLQETQYF
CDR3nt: TGTGCAAGTCGCTTAGCCACTTTAGCGGGGGGCCTTCAAGAGACCCAGTACTTC

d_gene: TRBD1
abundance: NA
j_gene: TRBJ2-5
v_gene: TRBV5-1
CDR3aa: CASSLASSGTGYQETQYF
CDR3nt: TGCGCCAGCAGCTTGGCGTCGTCCGGGACAGGGTACCAAGAGACCCAGTACTTC

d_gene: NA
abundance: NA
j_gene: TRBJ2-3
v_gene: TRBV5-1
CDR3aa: CASSFSGSDTQYF
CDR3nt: TGCGCCAGCAGCTTTTCGGGTTCGGATACGCAGTATTTT

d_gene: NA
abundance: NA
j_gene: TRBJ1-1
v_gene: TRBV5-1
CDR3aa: CASSVVQGGEAFF
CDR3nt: TGCGCCAGCAGCGTGGTACAGGGAGGTGAAGCTTTCTTT

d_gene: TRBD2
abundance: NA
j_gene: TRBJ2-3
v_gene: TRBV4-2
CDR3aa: CASSQGGHSTSGTDTQYF
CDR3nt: TGTGCCAGCAGCCAAGGAGGGCATTCGACTAGCGGCACAGATACGCAGTATTTT

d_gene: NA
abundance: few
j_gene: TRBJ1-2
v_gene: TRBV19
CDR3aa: CASSIDRQTNYGYTF
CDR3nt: TGTGCCAGTAGTATCGACAGGCAAACTAACTATGGCTACACCTTC

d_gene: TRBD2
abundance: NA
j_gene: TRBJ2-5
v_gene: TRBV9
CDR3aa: CASSVAAGGAVKETQYF
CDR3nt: TGTGCCAGCAGCGTAGCTGCGGGGGGCGCTGTGAAAGAGACCCAGTACTTC

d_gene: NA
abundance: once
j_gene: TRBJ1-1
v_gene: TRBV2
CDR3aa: CASSEGRVVVITAFF
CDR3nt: TGTGCCAGCAGTGAGGGTAGGGTGGTGGTGATTACAGCTTTCTTT

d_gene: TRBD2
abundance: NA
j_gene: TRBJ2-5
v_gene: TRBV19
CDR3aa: CASSIARGGETQYF
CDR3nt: TGTGCCAGTAGTATAGCCCGGGGGGGGGAGACCCAGTACTTC

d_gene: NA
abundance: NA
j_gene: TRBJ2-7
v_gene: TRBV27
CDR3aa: CASSLSLVHGGTYEQYF
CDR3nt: TGTGCCAGCAGTTTATCGCTTGTTCACGGCGGAACCTACGAGCAGTACTTC

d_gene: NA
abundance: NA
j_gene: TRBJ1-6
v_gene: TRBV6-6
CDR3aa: CASSPGTYVIHF
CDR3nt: TGTGCCAGCAGTCCCGGGACTTATGTCATCCACTTT

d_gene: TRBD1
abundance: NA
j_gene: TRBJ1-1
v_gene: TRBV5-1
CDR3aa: CASSLGTGIEAFF
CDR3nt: TGCGCCAGCAGCTTGGGGACAGGGATTGAAGCTTTCTTT

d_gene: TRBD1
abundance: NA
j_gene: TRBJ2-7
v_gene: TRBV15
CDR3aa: CATSSRDSSRREQYF
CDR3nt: TGTGCCACCAGCAGTCGGGACAGCTCCCGAAGAGAGCAGTACTTC

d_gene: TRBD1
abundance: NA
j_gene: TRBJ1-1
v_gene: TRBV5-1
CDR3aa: CASSNSRDSTEAFF
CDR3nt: TGCGCCAGCAGCAACTCGAGGGACAGCACTGAAGCTTTCTTT

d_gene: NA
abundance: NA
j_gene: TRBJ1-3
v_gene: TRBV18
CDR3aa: CASLDGSSGNTIYF
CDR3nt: TGTGCCAGCCTCGACGGGAGCTCTGGAAACACCATATATTTT

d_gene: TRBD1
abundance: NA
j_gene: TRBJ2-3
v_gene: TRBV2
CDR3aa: CASSVSGSRGRFTDTQYF
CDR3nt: TGTGCCAGCAGTGTATCAGGGAGCAGGGGGCGGTTCACAGATACGCAGTATTTT

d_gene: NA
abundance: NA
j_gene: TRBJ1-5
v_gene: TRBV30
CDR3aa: CAWINPGQLNQPQHF
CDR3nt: TGTGCCTGGATCAATCCTGGACAGCTCAATCAGCCCCAGCATTTT

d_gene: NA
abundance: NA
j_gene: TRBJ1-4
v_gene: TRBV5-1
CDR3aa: CASSLTPATNEKLFF
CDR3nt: TGCGCCAGCAGCCTGACACCGGCAACTAATGAAAAACTGTTTTTT

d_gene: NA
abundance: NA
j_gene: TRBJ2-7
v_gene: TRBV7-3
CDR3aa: CASSYPGAGLSYEQYF
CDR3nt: TGTGCCAGCAGCTACCCTGGGGCGGGGCTCTCCTACGAGCAGTACTTC

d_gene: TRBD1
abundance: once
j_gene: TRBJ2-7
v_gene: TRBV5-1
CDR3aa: CASSLAATGGTYEQYF
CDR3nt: TGCGCCAGCAGCTTGGCTGCAACAGGGGGTACCTACGAGCAGTACTTC

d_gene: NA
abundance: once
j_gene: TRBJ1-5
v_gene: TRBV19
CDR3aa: CASTNEDSLVNQPQHF
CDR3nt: TGTGCCAGTACCAACGAGGACAGCTTAGTCAATCAGCCCCAGCATTTT

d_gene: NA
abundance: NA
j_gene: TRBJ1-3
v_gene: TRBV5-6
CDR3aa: CASSTGQFASGNTIYF
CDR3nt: TGTGCCAGCAGCACTGGACAGTTCGCCTCTGGAAACACCATATATTTT

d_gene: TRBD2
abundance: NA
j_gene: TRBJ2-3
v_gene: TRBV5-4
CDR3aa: CASSSSARRGFVPDTQYF
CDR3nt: TGTGCCAGCAGCTCATCGGCGCGGCGGGGGTTCGTTCCAGATACGCAGTATTTT

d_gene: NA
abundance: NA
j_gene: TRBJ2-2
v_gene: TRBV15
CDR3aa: CATSRVQGTGELFF
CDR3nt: TGTGCCACCAGCAGAGTACAGGGCACCGGGGAGCTGTTTTTT

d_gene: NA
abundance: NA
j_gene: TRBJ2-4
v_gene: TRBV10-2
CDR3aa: CASSEVGGGRQLAKNIQYF
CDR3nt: TGCGCCAGCAGTGAAGTGGGAGGGGGGCGGCAACTAGCCAAAAACATTCAGTACTTC

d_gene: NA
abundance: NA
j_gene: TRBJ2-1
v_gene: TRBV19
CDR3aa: CASSSNIRGSYNEQFF
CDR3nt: TGTGCCAGTAGCTCCAATATTAGAGGGTCCTACAATGAGCAGTTCTTC

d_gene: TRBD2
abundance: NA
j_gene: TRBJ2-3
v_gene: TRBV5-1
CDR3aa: CASSLGLGLAGDTDTQYF
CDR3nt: TGCGCCAGCAGCTTGGGACTGGGACTAGCGGGGGATACAGATACGCAGTATTTT